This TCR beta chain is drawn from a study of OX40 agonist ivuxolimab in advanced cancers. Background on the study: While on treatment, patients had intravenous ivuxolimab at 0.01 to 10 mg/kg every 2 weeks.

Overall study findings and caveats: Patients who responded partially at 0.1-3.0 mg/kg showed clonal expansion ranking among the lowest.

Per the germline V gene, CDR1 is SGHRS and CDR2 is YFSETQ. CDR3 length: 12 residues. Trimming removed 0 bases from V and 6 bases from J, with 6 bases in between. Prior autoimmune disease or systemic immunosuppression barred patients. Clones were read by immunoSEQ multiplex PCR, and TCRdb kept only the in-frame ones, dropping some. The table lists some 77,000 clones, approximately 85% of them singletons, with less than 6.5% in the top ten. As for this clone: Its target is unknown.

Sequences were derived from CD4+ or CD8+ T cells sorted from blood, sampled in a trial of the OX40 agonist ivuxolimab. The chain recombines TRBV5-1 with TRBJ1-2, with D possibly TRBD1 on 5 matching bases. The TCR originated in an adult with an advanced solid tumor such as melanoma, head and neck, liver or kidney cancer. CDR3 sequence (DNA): TGCGCCAGCAGCTTGGCAGGGAATGGCTACACCTTC. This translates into CASSLAGNGYTF.